The 29 T cell receptor beta chains listed next were all sequenced from one sample in a study of blood T cell repertoires in COVID-19 (TCRdb year 2020). Library preparation used the immunoSEQ multiplex PCR assay. Sourced from immuneACCESS, this table was stored by TCRdb with only in-frame sequences that have V and J called. A share of the clones is absent; for the studies checked, an unresolved V gene accounts for under half, and the remainder has no known explanation. The sample data list over 200,000 clones, and under 85% of these were observed just once. The ten largest clones add up to 1.8% of the sample. The sequenced sample consisted of PBMCs or T cells enriched from blood (not recorded which). These receptors were taken from a man in his sixties who had recovered from COVID-19.

Only a few counts were recorded for this clone. The J gene is TRBJ2-7, the V gene TRBV10-3; 7 bases fit TRBD2. The CDR3 has 15 amino acids. Germline V gene sequence: CDR1 ENHRY, CDR2 SYGVKD. The J segment lost 2 bases and the V segment lost 3 bases, leaving 7 bases of the junction unmatched. CDR3 nucleotide sequence: TGTGCCATCAGTGATTGGCTAGCGGAGACCTACGAGCAGTACTTC. It codes for CAISDWLAETYEQYF.

The chain uses TRBV15 and TRBJ2-5; 11 nucleotides align to TRBD2. The CDR3 is 15 residues long. Per the germline V gene, CDR1 is LNHNV and CDR2 is YYDKDF (reference sequence). V lost 5 bases and J lost 5; bases outside the gene matches: 7. The CDR3 DNA reads as TGTGCCACCAGCTCTAGCGGGGGGACGGTGGAGACCCAGTACTTC. Its protein is CATSSSGGTVETQYF.

J is TRBJ2-7 and V is TRBV9; D remains ambiguous. The V gene's germline CDR1 is SGDLS and CDR2 YYNGEE. The CDR3 contains 13 residues. Trimming removed 4 bases at V and 6 bases at J, with 14 bases between. The CDR3 loop is CASSKTRLSEQYF. The DNA for the CDR3 is TGTGCCAGCAGCAAGACCCGACTGAGCGAGCAGTACTTC.

The chain employs TRBV19 and TRBJ1-5; maybe TRBD1 (5 bases). CDR3 length: 16 residues. V lost 3 bases and J 2 bases, leaving 14 bases between the germline ends. CDR1 and CDR2 (germline): LNHDA, SQIVND (reference sequence). DNA for the CDR3: TGTGCCAGTAGTATGGGGCGGCAGCGGGGCAATCAGCCCCAGCATTTT. This encodes CASSMGRQRGNQPQHF.

The chain links TRBV5-6 to TRBJ1-5; TRBD1 matches 7 bases. The V and J ends lost 2 bases and 5 bases, in that order; junction bases with no gene match: 7. Germline V gene lookup returns CDR1 SGHDT and CDR2 YYEEEE. The CDR3 is made up of 15 amino acids. CDR3 in DNA: TGTGCCAGCAGCTTAGGGACAGCTATCGATCAGCCCCAGCATTTT. It specifies CASSLGTAIDQPQHF.

This chain connects TRBV18 to TRBJ1-5; possible D gene TRBD1, 5 bases. The V end lost 8 bases, the J end lost 2 bases, and 13 bases lay between the germline ends. From germline, CDR1 is KGHSH and CDR2 LQKENI. The CDR3 runs to 14 residues. CDR3: CASRGREGNQPQHF. The CDR3 region has the DNA TGTGCCAGCCGGGGCAGGGAGGGCAATCAGCCCCAGCATTTT.

The J gene is TRBJ1-5, the V gene TRBV2; tentative D call: TRBD1 (5 bases). The CDR3 runs to 14 residues. V was pared by 7 bases and J by 0 bases, with 10 bases between. Per germline, CDR1 SNHLY and CDR2 FYNNEI. The CDR3 is CASNLGGSNQPQHF. The CDR3 nucleotides are TGTGCCAGCAATCTGGGGGGTAGCAATCAGCCCCAGCATTTT.

The chain has TRBV7-2 and TRBJ2-7; TRBD1 matches at 9 bases. The CDR3 extends over 16 amino acids. Germline loops: CDR1 SGHTA, CDR2 FQGNSA. J gave up 7 bases and V 6 bases, and 16 bases lay outside the gene matches. CDR3 residues: CASSSGQGSFAIEQYF. The CDR3 nucleotides are TGTGCCAGCAGTTCCGGACAGGGGAGTTTTGCTATAGAGCAGTACTTC.

This CDR3 reads CASSLAGQSYNEQFF. The CDR3 DNA follows: TGTGCCAGCAGCTTAGCGGGACAGTCCTACAATGAGCAGTTCTTC. The chain combines TRBV7-8 with TRBJ2-1; TRBD1 aligns across 7 bases. There are 15 residues in the CDR3. V was pared by 0 bases and J by 1 base, with 0 bases of the junction left unmatched. The V gene's germline CDR1 is SGHVS and CDR2 FQNEAQ.

This rearrangement joins TRBV6-1 to TRBJ2-5, with D tentatively TRBD1 (5 bases). Germline CDR1 reads MNHNS; CDR2 reads SASEGT. Trimming cost V 0 bases and J 1 base, with 12 bases left between them. The CDR3 spans 16 residues. The CDR3, as DNA: TGTGCCAGCAGTGAAGCCGACAGTTTACTCCAAGAGACCCAGTACTTC. Protein: CASSEADSLLQETQYF.

The V call is TRBV19, the J call TRBJ2-3, with no clear D. The CDR3 runs to 11 residues. CDR1 is LNHDA and CDR2 is SQIVND in the germline V gene (reference sequence). Trimming left V 4 bases short and J 6 bases short, with 5 bases between. The CDR3 sequence: CASSKADTQYF. The CDR3 region has the DNA TGTGCCAGTAGTAAAGCCGATACGCAGTATTTT.

This clone was seen a single time. The chain combines TRBV6-5 with TRBJ2-7; TRBD1 matches at 7 bases. V was pared by 6 bases and J by 0 bases, with 5 bases of the junction left unmatched. The CDR3 totals 14 residues. Germline CDR1 is MNHEY and CDR2 is SVGAGI. CDR3 protein: CASRTGDSSYEQYF. The CDR3 DNA follows: TGTGCCAGCAGGACCGGGGACAGCTCCTACGAGCAGTACTTC.

The rearrangement uses TRBV19 and TRBJ1-5, with D hard to call. Germline-derived CDR1 and CDR2 are LNHDA and SQIVND (reference sequence). The CDR3 loop spans 15 amino acids. The V end was cut by 5 bases, the J end by 2 bases, with 13 bases between. CDR3 sequence reads: CASSGSPAGNQPQHF. CDR3 nucleotides: TGTGCCAGTAGTGGGTCCCCTGCGGGCAATCAGCCCCAGCATTTT.

With respect to this clone: The same CDR3 is also encoded by other DNA sequences in this sample. The chain uses TRBV12-3 or TRBV12-4 and TRBJ1-1; D gene ambiguous. V was shortened by 3 bases and J by 1 base, with 6 bases between the two germline ends. This CDR3 has 13 residues. CDR3: CASSFSGNTEAFF. The CDR3 DNA reads as TGTGCCAGCAGTTTTTCCGGGAACACTGAAGCTTTCTTT.

The chain combines TRBV4-2 with TRBJ2-1; 9 bases map to TRBD1. Trimming removed 2 bases from V and 9 bases from J; junction bases left unmatched: 11. In germline, CDR1 is LGHNA, CDR2 YNFKEQ. This CDR3 region has 16 residues. The CDR3 bases are TGTGCCAGCAGCCAACAAGGGGACAGGGCTTTTAGTGAGCAGTTCTTC. As protein: CASSQQGDRAFSEQFF.

This clone turned up a few times. This chain joins TRBV19 and TRBJ1-5, with D perhaps matching TRBD1 (5 bases). The CDR3 extends over 15 amino acids. Per the germline V gene, CDR1 is LNHDA and CDR2 is SQIVND (reference sequence). V was trimmed by 3 bases and J by 3 bases, leaving 12 bases between them. CDR3 nucleotides: TGTGCCAGTAGTATGAGGGGACTCCCCAATCAGCCCCAGCATTTT. Protein sequence: CASSMRGLPNQPQHF.

The chain combines TRBV19 with TRBJ1-2, with no clear D. Trimming pared 10 bases from V and 8 bases from J, leaving 17 bases between. Per the germline V gene, CDR1 is LNHDA and CDR2 is SQIVND (reference sequence). The CDR3 extends over 12 amino acids. The CDR3 DNA reads TGTGCCACCGATGACACCGTACGAGGCTACACCTTC. Translating it yields CATDDTVRGYTF.

The chain employs TRBV4-2 and TRBJ1-1; D remains unclear. This CDR3 comprises 14 residues. Germline V CDR1 and CDR2: LGHNA, YNFKEQ. Trimming cost V 0 bases and J 2 bases, with 7 bases left between them. The CDR3, as DNA: TGTGCCAGCAGCCAAGACAGTTTTAACACTGAAGCTTTCTTT. Its protein product is CASSQDSFNTEAFF.

The J gene is TRBJ1-5, the V gene TRBV12-3 or TRBV12-4; possibly TRBD1 for D (6 bases). The CDR3 runs to 13 residues. Trimming took 3 bases from V and 7 from J, leaving 10 bases between them. The CDR3 spells CASSLDSFQPQHF. CDR3 nucleotide sequence: TGTGCCAGCAGTTTGGACAGTTTCCAGCCCCAGCATTTT.

The genes are TRBV18 and TRBJ2-1, with 9 bases lining up with TRBD2. The germline CDR1 and CDR2 sequences are KGHSH and LQKENI. Losses at the gene ends were 0 bases for V and 7 bases for J; bases not matched to a gene: 4. The CDR3 spans 15 residues. The CDR3: CASSPPAGGLNEQFF. The CDR3 nucleotides are TGTGCCAGCTCACCACCGGCGGGGGGGCTGAATGAGCAGTTCTTC.

This sequence joins TRBV20-1 and TRBJ1-1; D remains unclear. CDR3 size: 11 residues. Per germline, CDR1 DFQATT and CDR2 SNEGSKA (reference sequence). With 1 base removed from V and 7 bases from J, the gap between germline ends came to 7 bases. CDR3 sequence (DNA): TGCAGTGCTAGAGTGCCAGATGAAGCTTTCTTT. Encoded protein: CSARVPDEAFF.

The V gene is TRBV19, the J gene TRBJ1-3; 11 bases agree with TRBD1. The J segment lost 0 bases and the V segment lost 6 bases, leaving 7 bases of the junction unmatched. Germline V gives CDR1 LNHDA, CDR2 SQIVND (reference sequence). The CDR3 contains 17 residues. The CDR3 bases are TGTGCCAGTAGCAGGGACAGGGGGTCCGTCTCTGGAAACACCATATATTTT. This codes for CASSRDRGSVSGNTIYF.

The V gene is TRBV19, the J gene TRBJ1-4; 9 nucleotides align to TRBD1. This CDR3 is 15 amino acids long. V was clipped by 6 bases and J by 5 bases; unmatched bases: 7. The germline V gene encodes CDR1 LNHDA and CDR2 SQIVND (reference sequence). The CDR3 protein is CASSRGTGKNEKLFF. CDR3 sequence (DNA): TGTGCCAGTAGCAGAGGGACAGGGAAGAATGAAAAACTGTTTTTT.

The chain uses TRBV29-1 and TRBJ1-1; 11 bases agree with TRBD1. V was pared by 6 bases and J by 5 bases, with 8 bases of the junction left unmatched. The germline gives CDR1 SQVTM, CDR2 ANQGSEA. The CDR3 spans 14 residues. CDR3 coding DNA: TGCAGCGTGGGACGTGGGACAGGGGGGACTGAAGCTTTCTTT. Translated, it gives CSVGRGTGGTEAFF.

The rearrangement links TRBV4-1 to TRBJ2-5, with TRBD2 matching over 9 bases. Trimming removed 0 bases from V and 4 bases from J; junction bases left unmatched: 18. Germline loops: CDR1 MGHRA, CDR2 YSYEKL. The CDR3 loop spans 20 amino acids. The CDR3 DNA follows: TGCGCCAGCAGCCAAGAACCCCCACCGAGTGCGGGGGGGCTTCGAGAGACCCAGTACTTC. It translates to CASSQEPPPSAGGLRETQYF.

J is TRBJ1-6 and V is TRBV6-5; TRBD1 agrees at 9 bases. V gave up 2 bases and J gave up 9 bases; unmatched junction bases: 5. Germline-derived CDR1 and CDR2 are MNHEY and SVGAGI. The CDR3 is 15 amino acids. CDR3 in DNA: TGTGCCAGCAGTTACGTCGGGACAGGGCGTTCACCCCTCCACTTT. Encoded protein: CASSYVGTGRSPLHF.

This clone has a single count. The chain uses TRBV2 and TRBJ2-7, with 9 positions matching TRBD1. Unmatched junction bases numbered 9, after V lost 6 bases and J lost 6 bases. The CDR3 loop spans 14 amino acids. Germline loops: CDR1 SNHLY, CDR2 FYNNEI. CDR3 amino acids: CASSAGTGRREQYF. The CDR3 DNA reads TGTGCCAGCAGCGCTGGGACAGGGAGGCGCGAGCAGTACTTC.

This chain uses TRBV7-8 with TRBJ2-3; TRBD2 agrees at 9 bases. The germline V gene has CDR1 SGHVS and CDR2 FQNEAQ. The CDR3 sequence is 16 residues long. V lost 3 bases, J lost 3 bases, and 7 bases stayed unmatched. The CDR3 protein is CASSLLRGGNTDTQYF. The CDR3 coding sequence is TGTGCCAGCAGCTTGTTGCGGGGGGGGAATACAGATACGCAGTATTTT.

The rearrangement links TRBV19 to TRBJ1-1; a weak D match, TRBD1 (6 bases). This CDR3 has 14 amino acids. The V end was cut by 6 bases, the J end by 0 bases, with 11 bases between. The germline V gene has CDR1 LNHDA and CDR2 SQIVND (reference sequence). The CDR3 region is CASRRTDLNTEAFF. The CDR3 DNA reads TGTGCCAGTAGAAGGACAGATCTGAACACTGAAGCTTTCTTT.